This is a list of T cell receptor beta chains from one sample in a study of blood T cell repertoires in COVID-19. Assay: immunoSEQ multiplex PCR; the TCRdb copy retains only in-frame clones and omits some. Altogether around 64,000 clones are present, under 80% being singletons, with the ten largest covering around half. Sample: PBMCs or T cells enriched from blood (not recorded which). All receptors come from a woman aged 55-69 years who had been exposed to COVID-19. The CDR3 runs from the conserved cysteine through the conserved F or W. Fields, in order: V gene, J gene, D gene, clone size, CDR3 protein, CDR3 DNA. A D gene is named only where the DNA matches it firmly. Size is stated for part of the rows, as once, few or many counts, or as a class when the clone is expanded.

>TRBV10-3|TRBJ1-1|-|few
CASPRGATEAFF
TGTGCCAGCCCGCGGGGGGCCACTGAAGCTTTCTTT
>TRBV2|TRBJ1-2|-|once
CASRPDFDGYTF
TGTGCCAGCAGACCAGATTTTGATGGCTACACCTTC
>TRBV19|TRBJ2-1|TRBD1|-
CASNGQGFSEQFF
TGTGCCAGTAACGGACAGGGATTCAGTGAGCAGTTCTTC
>TRBV19|TRBJ2-3|TRBD2|-
CASSLAGDTDTQYF
TGTGCCAGTAGTCTAGCGGGGGACACAGATACGCAGTATTTT
>TRBV7-8|TRBJ2-7|-|-
CASSLAQGAGSYEQYF
TGTGCCAGCAGCTTAGCGCAGGGTGCGGGGTCCTACGAGCAGTACTTC
>TRBV2|TRBJ2-3|-|-
CASRVEDTQYF
TGTGCCAGCAGGGTAGAGGATACGCAGTATTTT
>TRBV30|TRBJ2-7|TRBD2|-
CAWSAGLAGTLSEQYF
TGTGCCTGGAGTGCGGGACTAGCGGGGACCCTAAGCGAGCAGTACTTC
>TRBV19|TRBJ2-6|TRBD1|-
CASSIESLLGQGSLAANVLTF
TGTGCCAGTAGTATAGAGAGTCTCTTGGGACAGGGGAGTTTGGCGGCCAACGTCCTGACTTTC
>TRBV3-1/TRBV3-2|TRBJ1-1|-|-
CASSQSEVPGAFF
TGTGCCAGCAGCCAATCCGAGGTCCCCGGAGCTTTCTTT
>TRBV21-1|TRBJ2-3|-|-
CSTGRSTDTQYF
TGTTCCACAGGGCGAAGCACAGATACGCAGTATTTT
>TRBV9|TRBJ2-1|TRBD2|-
CASSKAGAGYNEQFF
TGTGCCAGCAGTAAAGCGGGAGCTGGCTACAATGAGCAGTTCTTC
>TRBV19|TRBJ1-1|-|-
CASSIEGVNTEAFF
TGTGCCAGTAGTATCGAAGGGGTGAACACTGAAGCTTTCTTT
>TRBV18|TRBJ1-2|TRBD1|-
CASSPKTGGIYGYTF
TGTGCCAGCTCACCCAAGACAGGGGGCATCTATGGCTACACCTTC
>TRBV10-3|TRBJ2-2|-|-
CAISDGSRTGELFF
TGTGCCATCAGTGACGGTTCTCGGACCGGGGAGCTGTTTTTT
>TRBV4-3|TRBJ1-1|-|-
CASSQDTRNTEAFF
TGCGCCAGCAGCCAAGATACGAGGAACACTGAAGCTTTCTTT
>TRBV20-1|TRBJ1-1|TRBD1|-
CSATTGDEAFF
TGCAGTGCCACTACAGGGGATGAAGCTTTCTTT
>TRBV15|TRBJ1-1|-|-
CATGGISNTEAFF
TGTGCCACCGGGGGCATATCGAACACTGAAGCTTTCTTT
>TRBV29-1|TRBJ2-5|TRBD1|-
CSAGPTGDGTQYF
TGCAGCGCGGGGCCCACAGGGGATGGGACCCAGTACTTC
>TRBV5-1|TRBJ1-5|TRBD1|-
CASSLGTGPHQPQHF
TGCGCCAGCAGCTTGGGGACAGGGCCTCATCAGCCCCAGCATTTT
>TRBV29-1|TRBJ1-1|TRBD1|-
CSSYRGDTEAFF
TGCAGCTCCTACAGGGGGGACACTGAAGCTTTCTTT
>TRBV3-1/TRBV3-2|TRBJ1-2|TRBD1|-
CASSHAGGGYTF
TGTGCCAGCAGCCACGCAGGGGGTGGCTACACCTTC
>TRBV7-2|TRBJ1-2|TRBD1|few
CASSLGDRASGYTF
TGTGCCAGCAGCTTAGGGGACAGGGCTTCCGGCTACACCTTC
>TRBV9|TRBJ1-1|-|-
CASSVAHSNTEAFF
TGTGCCAGCAGCGTAGCCCACAGTAACACTGAAGCTTTCTTT
>TRBV5-4|TRBJ2-7|TRBD1|-
CASSLQGGPSYEQYF
TGTGCCAGCAGCTTACAGGGGGGACCTTCCTACGAGCAGTACTTC
>TRBV19|TRBJ2-2|TRBD1|few
CATRDRGRTGELFF
TGTGCCACTCGGGACAGGGGTCGCACCGGGGAGCTGTTTTTT
>TRBV29-1|TRBJ1-2|TRBD1|-
CSVDPGDRVGYTF
TGCAGCGTTGACCCCGGAGACAGGGTTGGCTACACCTTC
>TRBV5-1|TRBJ1-2|-|-
CASSLTRTNDGYTF
TGCGCCAGCAGCTTGACACGGACAAATGATGGCTACACCTTC
>TRBV6-4|TRBJ1-6|-|few
CASSESSNSPLHF
TGTGCCAGCAGTGAATCTAGCAATTCACCCCTCCACTTT